This TCR beta chain originates from a study of T-cell reconstitution after alpha-beta-depleted transplantation in children. Worth noting for this clonotype: Its matching antigen is unknown.

The library targeted TCRbeta and was prepared with unique molecular identifiers. MiXCR, applied by TCRdb to the PCR reads, yields one record per CDR3 protein. The sample shows 70,000 or so distinct CDR3 sequences, approximately 11% of them seen only once. Findings and caveats of the study: Reportedly, only several hundred clones from non-depleted graft cells drove alpha-beta T-cell counts at about two months. Once a year had passed after transplant, T-cell counts and diversity came mostly from newly produced T cells.

This receptor was obtained from a boy aged 5 to 17 with acute myeloid leukemia, due to receive a stem cell transplant. The sample was PBMCs, taken before TCRalphabeta/CD19-depleted stem cell transplant.

The CDR3 is CASSYVRAEAFF. As DNA, the CDR3 is TGTGCCAGCAGTTACGTCCGGGCTGAAGCTTTCTTT. This chain uses TRBV6-6 with TRBJ1-1; D gene ambiguous. From germline, CDR1 is MNHNY and CDR2 SVGAGI (reference sequence). The CDR3 sequence is 12 residues long. V gave up 2 bases and J gave up 6 bases, with 7 bases separating them.